A selection of T cell receptor beta chains follows, all from one sample in a study of tumor-infiltrating lymphocytes in primary liver carcinoma. TCRdb used MiXCR to reprocess the multiplex PCR reads, holding one entry per CDR3 protein. This sample has about 190,000 distinct CDR3 sequences, with around 85% found just once. The sequencing sample was made of tumor tissue from primary liver carcinoma. The receptors originated from a man aged 35 to 55 with primary liver carcinoma and hepatitis B virus infection. Each CDR3 is given with its conserved first and last residue. The D gene is left open where the match is weak. Clone size, where shown, is once, few, many, or a class for clones that have expanded.

DNA,CDR3,J,D,V,size
TGTGCCAGCAATGAAAGACAGACCTACAAGCAGTACTTC,CASNERQTYKQYF,TRBJ2-7,NA,TRBV6-1,NA
TGTGCCAACAGGGTAATGGGACTTCGCGGTGATACGCGGTATTTT,CANRVMGLRGDTRYF,TRBJ2-3,NA,TRBV5-4,NA
TGTAGCGCGTGTTGGGGTAATCACGATCAGTACTTC,CSACWGNHDQYF,TRBJ2-7,NA,TRBV29-1,NA
TGTGTTAGCAGTCAAACAGATACGCAGTATTTT,CVSSQTDTQYF,TRBJ2-3,NA,TRBV6-1,few
TGTGCCAGCAGCCCTAGGACGGGACTCACAGATACGCAGTATTTT,CASSPRTGLTDTQYF,TRBJ2-3,NA,TRBV4-2,NA
TGTTCCAACAGCCTCCGGGAAAGGGCCCACGAGCAGTACTTC,CSNSLRERAHEQYF,TRBJ2-7,NA,TRBV6-2/TRBV6-3,NA
TGTGTCAGCAGTTCCGGGCGACAGGGGAGCAATCAACCCCAGCATTTT,CVSSSGRQGSNQPQHF,TRBJ1-5,TRBD1,TRBV28,NA
TGTGCCAGCAGGTACAGGGTAGTCATAGATACGCAGTATTTT,CASRYRVVIDTQYF,TRBJ2-3,NA,TRBV6-2/TRBV6-3,NA
TGTGCCATCTCATCGATGCCTTTAGAAGCTTTCTTT,CAISSMPLEAFF,TRBJ1-1,NA,TRBV28,NA
TGTGCCAGCAGCCAATATCAGGTGGGAGGCGAGCTGTTTTTC,CASSQYQVGGELFF,TRBJ2-2,NA,TRBV4-2,NA
TGTGCCAGCAGCTGGAACCTACAGGGGCGGGGGTACGATGAGCAGTTCTTC,CASSWNLQGRGYDEQFF,TRBJ2-1,NA,TRBV5-6,NA
TGTGCCAACAGTCCCCTCTGGACTGAATCTTTCTTT,CANSPLWTESFF,TRBJ1-1,NA,TRBV12-3/TRBV12-4,NA
TGTGACAGTAGCGACAGCTATAGCAATCAGCCCCAGCACTTT,CDSSDSYSNQPQHF,TRBJ1-5,NA,TRBV11-3,NA
TGTACCAGCAGCTATCCCGGGACTAGCGAGACCAAAAAGATTCAGTACTTC,CTSSYPGTSETKKIQYF,TRBJ2-4,TRBD2,TRBV11-1,NA
TGTGTCAGCAGTTACCGGACCGAGCAGCCCCAGCATTTC,CVSSYRTEQPQHF,TRBJ1-5,NA,TRBV6-2/TRBV6-3,NA
TGTGCCAGCAGCTTTCGATGGGCAGAGGAAAACGAGCAGTACTTC,CASSFRWAEENEQYF,TRBJ2-7,NA,TRBV11-1,NA
TGTGCCAGCATTCCGGGACAGATGAACATCGGGGAGCTATTTTTT,CASIPGQMNIGELFF,TRBJ2-2,TRBD1,TRBV28,NA
TGTGCCAGCAGTGAAGAACTGTTCAGTGCAGCTTTCTTT,CASSEELFSAAFF,TRBJ1-1,NA,TRBV2,NA
TGTGCCAGCAGGCAACGGTTTAGTACAGATACGCAGTATTTT,CASRQRFSTDTQYF,TRBJ2-3,NA,TRBV6-6,NA
TGTAGCGTTGAGGAATGGGACAGGGGAATAGACGAGCAGTACTTC,CSVEEWDRGIDEQYF,TRBJ2-7,TRBD1,TRBV29-1,NA
TGTGCCAGCAGTGGACAGGGTATGGCTGAGGCCAACGTCCTGACTTTC,CASSGQGMAEANVLTF,TRBJ2-6,TRBD1,TRBV6-1,NA
TGCGCCGGCAGCCAAGATCGAGGGGGTCACGAGCAGTACTTC,CAGSQDRGGHEQYF,TRBJ2-7,NA,TRBV4-2,NA
TGTAGCGTACACAGGGGCCCAGATACGCAGTATTTT,CSVHRGPDTQYF,TRBJ2-3,TRBD1,TRBV29-1,NA
TGCAGCGTTGACGCTGATGGCTACGCCTTC,CSVDADGYAF,TRBJ1-2,NA,TRBV29-1,NA
TGTGTCAGCAGCCGACGGACAGGGTCGGGTGTCAATGAGCAGTTCTTC,CVSSRRTGSGVNEQFF,TRBJ2-1,TRBD1,TRBV4-2,NA
TGTGCCTGGAATACAGGGTACCCATATACGCAGTATTTT,CAWNTGYPYTQYF,TRBJ2-3,NA,TRBV30,NA
TGTGCCAGCAACTTGACATCAAACTATGGCTACACCTTC,CASNLTSNYGYTF,TRBJ1-2,NA,TRBV5-6,NA
TGCGCCAGCAGCCCTGGACTAATGGGAGTCAACGAGCAGTACTTC,CASSPGLMGVNEQYF,TRBJ2-7,NA,TRBV5-1,NA
TGTGTCAATAGTTTATGGGGACTAGTGCGGACAACCGGGGAGCTGTTTTTT,CVNSLWGLVRTTGELFF,TRBJ2-2,TRBD2,TRBV5-6,NA
TGTGCCAGCAGCTTAAACCCACGAGGGGATACGCAATATTTT,CASSLNPRGDTQYF,TRBJ2-3,NA,TRBV11-2,NA
TGCAGCGTCCCCCATGACAGGGACATGAATGGCTACACCTTC,CSVPHDRDMNGYTF,TRBJ1-2,TRBD1,TRBV29-1,NA
TGTGCCAGCAGCTTCAGGGGACCGCTGGACAATAAGCAGTTCTTC,CASSFRGPLDNKQFF,TRBJ2-1,NA,TRBV11-1,NA
TGTGCCAGCAGCTTCCCGGGACTAACATACAAGCAGTACTTC,CASSFPGLTYKQYF,TRBJ2-7,TRBD2,TRBV5-6,NA
TGTACCAGCACCACTTTGGCGGTAACCAAAAACATTCAGTACTTC,CTSTTLAVTKNIQYF,TRBJ2-4,NA,TRBV11-2,once
TGTGCCACCAGGGGGACAGGGGGGCTCGACTATGGTTACACCTTC,CATRGTGGLDYGYTF,TRBJ1-2,TRBD1,TRBV5-4,NA
TGTGCCAGCAGTGCCGTAACGGGATGTGTAAAGAATGAGCGGTTCTTC,CASSAVTGCVKNERFF,TRBJ2-1,NA,TRBV14,once
TGCAGTGTTGAATCAGCAGGGAGGCAGGCCCAGTACTTC,CSVESAGRQAQYF,TRBJ2-5,NA,TRBV29-1,NA
TGTGGCGTGGCGGCAGGGTGGGGAATGAACATTGAAGCTTTCTTT,CGVAAGWGMNIEAFF,TRBJ1-1,NA,TRBV29-1,NA
TGTGCCAGCAGCGCAGGTCTGAAGACTGAAGCTTTCTTT,CASSAGLKTEAFF,TRBJ1-1,NA,TRBV11-3,NA
TGTGCCAGCAGTTCTCGGGGTACTTATAGCTACACCTTC,CASSSRGTYSYTF,TRBJ1-2,NA,TRBV6-5,NA
TGTGCCAGCAGTGAAAATTTAATGGGGGTGGCCGTTGGAGAGACCCAATACTTC,CASSENLMGVAVGETQYF,TRBJ2-5,NA,TRBV6-1,NA
TGCAACACCAAGGGGAACGGGGAGCCGTTTTTT,CNTKGNGEPFF,TRBJ2-2,NA,TRBV29-1,NA
TGTGCCATCAGCTTACAGGGGGGTGACTCCTACGAACAGAACTTC,CAISLQGGDSYEQNF,TRBJ2-7,TRBD1,TRBV10-3,NA